This TCR beta chain was sequenced for a study of control samples from healthy donors and cancer patients. Generated by immunoSEQ multiplex PCR, the TCRdb table keeps only in-frame clones and is missing some. Altogether 95,000 to 100,000 clones are present, about 89% being singletons, with the ten largest covering less than 8.5%. The CDR3 loop spans 15 amino acids. V lost 0 bases to trimming and J lost 4 bases, with 12 bases between them. Germline V gene sequence: CDR1 MNHEY, CDR2 SVGEGT. This sequence originates from a young man in good health. J is TRBJ1-2 and V is TRBV6-2 or TRBV6-3; D remains unclear. The sequenced sample consisted of blood. The CDR3 DNA sequence: TGTGCCAGCAGTTACTCACGGGGAAACTCCTATGGCTACACCTTC. Its translation is CASSYSRGNSYGYTF.